The 17 T cell receptor beta chains below were found in one sample sequenced in a study of blood T cell repertoires in COVID-19. Data came from immunoSEQ multiplex PCR; TCRdb stores just in-frame clones and leaves some out. Of around 130,000 clones listed, about 83% are singletons. What was sequenced was peripheral blood. Receptors originate from a man aged 40-55 years with active or convalescent COVID-19.

The chain links TRBV5-5 to TRBJ1-1; D is uncertain. Trimming left V 4 bases short and J 3 bases short, with 13 bases between. The CDR3 sequence is 14 residues long. Per the germline V gene, CDR1 is SGHKS and CDR2 is YYEKEE (reference sequence). In nucleotides, the CDR3 is TGTGCCAGCAGCAGCGGGAGGTTGGACACTGAAGCTTTCTTT. Protein product: CASSSGRLDTEAFF.

This clone has just one count. The CDR3 region has the DNA TGTGCCAGCAGCCGCCCCCTGGGACAGGGTTTCGGGGAGCTGTTTTTT. Protein: CASSRPLGQGFGELFF. The J gene is TRBJ2-2, the V gene TRBV6-2 or TRBV6-3; 9 bases map to TRBD1. Losses at the gene ends were 6 bases for V and 7 bases for J; bases not matched to a gene: 12. The CDR3 totals 16 residues. CDR1 is MNHEY and CDR2 is SVGEGT in the germline V gene.

The chain employs TRBV27 and TRBJ1-6; TRBD1 matches 9 bases. Germline V lookup: CDR1 MNHEY, CDR2 SMNVEV (reference sequence). The CDR3 covers 14 residues. V shed 3 bases and J 9 bases; nucleotides not matched to a gene: 3. CDR3 residues: CASSLGDRVSPLHF. DNA for the CDR3: TGTGCCAGCAGTTTGGGGGACAGGGTTTCACCCCTCCACTTT.

The chain is built from TRBV7-6 and TRBJ2-7, with D perhaps TRBD1 (5 bases). This CDR3 region has 15 residues. V was shortened by 1 base and J by 2 bases, with 12 bases between the two germline ends. Germline lookup yields CDR1 SGHVS and CDR2 FNYEAQ. The CDR3 loop reads CASSLGYGAAYEQYF. CDR3 in DNA: TGTGCCAGCAGCTTAGGATATGGGGCGGCCTACGAGCAGTACTTC.

This clone was detected only a few times. The V call is TRBV5-3, the J call TRBJ2-6, with D maybe TRBD2 (5 bases). TRBV5-3 falls under the ORF class, with uncertain function. Trimming stripped 4 bases from V and 0 bases from J, with 8 bases between. This CDR3 contains 15 residues. CDR3 sequence: CARSPGISGANVLTF. CDR3 coding DNA: TGTGCCAGAAGCCCGGGGATCTCTGGGGCCAACGTCCTGACTTTC.

The rearrangement links TRBV6-6 to TRBJ2-7; TRBD2 agrees at 7 bases. Germline V gene data show CDR1 as MNHNY and CDR2 as SVGAGI (reference sequence). The CDR3 covers 12 residues. After removal of 8 bases from V and 3 bases from J, the junction contained 4 bases not matched to a gene. CDR3 protein: CASAAGDYEQYF. The CDR3 bases are TGTGCCAGCGCTGCGGGGGACTACGAGCAGTACTTC.

V usage is TRBV6-2 or TRBV6-3 and J usage is TRBJ2-2; 8 nucleotides match TRBD2. The V gene's germline CDR1 is MNHEY and CDR2 SVGEGT. V lost 2 bases to trimming and J lost 0 bases; unmatched junction nucleotides: 2. This CDR3 spans 16 amino acids. The CDR3 sequence is CASSYAGGSNTGELFF. The CDR3 DNA reads as TGTGCCAGCAGTTACGCGGGGGGCTCGAACACCGGGGAGCTGTTTTTT.

The J gene is TRBJ2-7, the V gene TRBV11-2, with 9 bases identical to TRBD1. From germline, CDR1 is SGHAT and CDR2 FQNNGV. The CDR3 is made up of 18 amino acids. The trim removed 4 bases at V and 3 bases at J, leaving 16 bases unmatched. CDR3: CASSSSGGSLGQGYEQYF. CDR3 nucleotides: TGTGCCAGCAGCTCTTCCGGCGGGTCACTGGGACAGGGCTACGAGCAGTACTTC.

J is TRBJ1-5 and V is TRBV24-1, with TRBD1 as a possible D gene (5 bases). This CDR3 is built from 14 residues. Trimming took 6 bases from V and 7 from J, leaving 15 bases between them. Per the germline V gene, CDR1 is KGHDR and CDR2 is SFDVKD. CDR3 protein: CATSRGKAGQPQHF. The CDR3 DNA reads as TGTGCCACCAGTCGGGGGAAGGCAGGACAGCCCCAGCATTTT.

This clone was seen only a few times. The CDR3 region has the DNA TGCAGCGTTCTGAGGCTGGGGCAGGGATCCGAGCAGTACTTC. It translates to CSVLRLGQGSEQYF. The chain is built from TRBV29-1 and TRBJ2-7; perhaps TRBD1 as D (5 bases). Trimming cost V 5 bases and J 6 bases, with 20 bases left between them. From germline, CDR1 is SQVTM and CDR2 ANQGSEA. The CDR3 spans 14 residues.

CDR3 coding DNA: TGTGCCAGCAGCTTAAAGCCTGATCTAGCCAAAAACATTCAGTACTTC. Amino acids: CASSLKPDLAKNIQYF. The chain carries TRBV7-2 and TRBJ2-4; D remains unclear. Germline V gene sequence: CDR1 SGHTA, CDR2 FQGNSA. This CDR3 is built from 16 residues. Between the trimmed V and J ends, which lost 2 bases and 0 bases, there was a span of 11 bases. Using reference TRBV7-2 and TRBJ2-4 for the parts outside the CDR3, the full variable domain is GAGVSQSPSNKVTEKGKDVELRCDPISGHTALYWYRQSLGQGLEFLIYFQGNSAPDKSGLPSDRFSAERTGGSVSTLTIQRTQQEDSAVYLCASSLKPDLAKNIQYFGAGTRLSVL.

This clone was counted at least ten times. V usage is TRBV4-3 and J usage is TRBJ1-4; 7 positions agree with TRBD1. Germline-derived CDR1 and CDR2 are LGHNA and YSLEER. V trimming: 0 bases; J trimming: 5 bases; junction bases outside the gene matches: 6. This CDR3 is built from 16 residues. For the CDR3, the DNA is TGCGCCAGCAGCCAAGACCGACAGGGACCCAATGAAAAACTGTTTTTT. This sequence encodes CASSQDRQGPNEKLFF.

The V and J genes are TRBV10-3 and TRBJ1-5; TRBD1 agrees at 8 bases. The V segment lost 10 bases and the J segment 3 bases; nucleotides outside the gene matches: 5. Per germline, CDR1 ENHRY and CDR2 SYGVKD. CDR3 length equals 13 residues. The CDR3 DNA reads as TGTGCCAGCGTACAGGGGGACAATCAGCCCCAGCATTTT. Translating it yields CASVQGDNQPQHF.

The chain carries TRBV3-1 (or the pseudogene TRBV3-2) and TRBJ2-3; D call uncertain. This CDR3 spans 14 amino acids. V dropped 1 base and J dropped 2 bases, with 7 bases sitting between them. From germline, CDR1 is LGHDT and CDR2 YNNKEL (reference sequence). The CDR3 is CASSQVTITDTQYF. DNA for the CDR3: TGTGCCAGCAGCCAAGTCACTATCACAGATACGCAGTATTTT.

In DNA form, the CDR3 reads TGCGCCAGCAGCTTGCAGGCGGGGGGGCCGCCAGATACGCAGTATTTT. This gives the protein CASSLQAGGPPDTQYF. V usage is TRBV5-1 and J usage is TRBJ2-3; 9 bases are a match to TRBD2. The CDR3 totals 16 residues. Germline trimming cut 1 base from V and 4 bases from J; bases unmatched to any gene: 7. The V gene's germline CDR1 is SGHRS and CDR2 YFSETQ.

This clone was recorded once. This chain uses TRBV5-6 with TRBJ1-3; D gene uncertain. The CDR3 is 12 amino acids. Trimming pared 3 bases from V and 4 bases from J, leaving 5 bases between. Germline lookup yields CDR1 SGHDT and CDR2 YYEEEE. The CDR3 DNA reads TGTGCCAGCAGCTCCGTAGGAAACACCATATATTTT. Its translation is CASSSVGNTIYF.

The chain has TRBV3-1 (or the pseudogene TRBV3-2) and TRBJ1-3, with D possibly matching TRBD1 (5 bases). The V gene lost 5 bases and the J gene lost 0 bases, with 8 bases spanning the gap. CDR3 size: 14 residues. Germline V CDR1 and CDR2: LGHDT, YNNKEL (reference sequence). The CDR3 bases are TGTGCCAGCAGCACAACAGGCTCTGGAAACACCATATATTTT. It is translated as CASSTTGSGNTIYF.